This T cell receptor beta chain is drawn from a study of Graves' ophthalmopathy and Graves' hyperthyroidism. General study findings and limits: The blood repertoire also included most expanded thyroid clonotypes above 0.001 frequency.

The sequenced template was RNA, covering the TCR beta CDR3 region. Second-round multiplex PCR came after a first-round RT-PCR that employed HTBI primers. Each CDR3 protein is one row after TCRdb ran MiXCR on the multiplex PCR reads. Altogether almost 750,000 distinct CDR3 sequences are present, around 40% being singletons, with the ten largest covering less than 55%. Disease in donors with ophthalmopathy had moderate-to-severe activity, CAS ≥3, NOSPECS ≥4 and under 3 months' duration. Patients were excluded if they had other autoimmune diseases or uncontrolled infections, and likewise if pregnancy or lactation applied. Diagnosis relied on clinical symptoms, serum thyroxine, TRAb, thyroid ultrasound and orbital computed tomography. To note about this clonotype: Its specificity is not known.

Trimming removed 4 bases at V and 0 bases at J, with 11 bases between. Germline lookup yields CDR1 SGHDT and CDR2 YYEEEE. The CDR3 spans 14 residues. The material sequenced was peripheral blood. The chain carries TRBV5-6 and TRBJ2-7; D is tentatively TRBD1 or TRBD2 (5 bases each). The sequence came from an adult man with Graves' ophthalmopathy. CDR3 in DNA: TGTGCCAGCAGCCAGGGACGACACTCCTACGAGCAGTACTTC. It codes for CASSQGRHSYEQYF.